Listed here are 19 T cell receptor beta chains from one sample, sequenced in a study of T-cell memory formation after mild COVID-19. TCRdb recomputed calls from the 5' RACE reads with MiXCR, one row per CDR3 protein. The sample consists of roughly 140,000 distinct CDR3 sequences, 11% to 15% of them appearing once. The sample comprised PBMCs or a T cell subset sorted from them (not recorded which). The receptors were gathered from an adult woman who had mild COVID-19 (a few samples of this study predate the infection). Cell type and time point are not known.

This clonotype is labeled medium-sized. The chain couples TRBV5-4 to TRBJ2-1, with D maybe TRBD1 (5 bases). This CDR3 is 14 amino acids long. Germline V gene sequence: CDR1 SGHNT, CDR2 YYREEE (reference sequence). V gave up 7 bases and J gave up 2 bases, with 13 bases separating them. As DNA, the CDR3 is TGTGCCAGCTTAAAACAGGAGACCTACAATGAGCAGTTCTTC. Its protein product is CASLKQETYNEQFF.

This clonotype was detected many times. The chain uses TRBV9 and TRBJ2-7; D is unresolved. Germline CDR1 is SGDLS and CDR2 is YYNGEE. V dropped 0 bases and J dropped 3 bases, with 10 bases sitting between them. The CDR3 has 14 amino acids. For the CDR3, the DNA is TGTGCCAGCAGCGTAGGGTCGGAGAGCTACGAGCAGTACTTC. Encoded protein: CASSVGSESYEQYF.

The rearrangement joins TRBV4-3 to TRBJ2-1; D call uncertain. V was shortened by 0 bases and J by 10 bases, with 10 bases between the two germline ends. Germline values: CDR1 LGHNA, CDR2 YSLEER. The CDR3 consists of 13 residues. CDR3 DNA sequence: TGCGCCAGCAGCCAAGATAAAGCCAGAGAGCAGTTCTTC. This translates into CASSQDKAREQFF.

This clonotype came up a few times. The chain is built from TRBV14 and TRBJ1-1; no clear D. V gave up 4 bases and J gave up 4 bases, with 13 bases separating them. CDR1 and CDR2 from the germline V gene are SGHDN and FVKESK. The CDR3 is 14 residues long. CDR3: CASSPGYLGTEAFF. The CDR3 nucleotides are TGTGCCAGCAGCCCTGGTTATCTGGGCACTGAAGCTTTCTTT.

This chain uses TRBV4-3 with TRBJ2-7; 8 bases map to TRBD1. This CDR3 spans 14 amino acids. Germline loops: CDR1 LGHNA, CDR2 YSLEER. V lost 1 base and J lost 2; bases outside the gene matches: 1. CDR3 in amino acids: CASSQGDRPYEQYF. Written as DNA, the CDR3 is TGCGCCAGCAGCCAAGGGGACAGGCCCTACGAGCAGTACTTC.

The chain employs TRBV4-2 and TRBJ2-1, with no clear D. V lost 3 bases and J 4 bases, leaving 10 bases between the germline ends. The CDR3 length is 14 residues. Germline loops: CDR1 LGHNA, CDR2 YNFKEQ. Written as DNA, the CDR3 is TGTGCCAGCAGCCACTCAATTGGGTACAATGAGCAGTTCTTC. Its translation is CASSHSIGYNEQFF.

A few counts support this clonotype. The chain carries TRBV7-9 and TRBJ2-1, with a weak D call TRBD1 (6 bases). Germline CDR1 is SEHNR and CDR2 is FQNEAQ (reference sequence). The CDR3 sequence is 15 residues long. The V end was cut by 4 bases, the J end by 4 bases, with 14 bases between. The CDR3 DNA is TGTGCCAGCAGCTCCCAGGGGTCGGTTTACAATGAGCAGTTCTTC. This sequence encodes CASSSQGSVYNEQFF.

The chain joins TRBV5-1 to TRBJ2-7; 9 bases match TRBD1. CDR1 SGHRS and CDR2 YFSETQ come from the germline V gene. CDR3 length equals 15 residues. V was clipped by 4 bases and J by 2 bases; unmatched bases: 7. CDR3 nucleotide sequence: TGCGCCAGCAGCCCCGTCGGACAGGGGACCTACGAGCAGTACTTC. Its protein product is CASSPVGQGTYEQYF.

The rearrangement links TRBV9 to TRBJ1-1; TRBD1 matches at 9 bases. Trimming cost V 0 bases and J 0 bases; bases outside gene matches: 6. From germline, CDR1 is SGDLS and CDR2 YYNGEE. The CDR3 covers 17 residues. The CDR3 here is CASSVEDRGLMNTEAFF. CDR3 nucleotides: TGTGCCAGCAGCGTAGAGGACAGGGGATTGATGAACACTGAAGCTTTCTTT.

V usage is TRBV10-2 and J usage is TRBJ2-5; 7 nucleotides match TRBD2. With V trimmed by 10 bases and J by 2 bases, 10 bases remained unmatched. Germline CDR1 WSHSY, CDR2 SAAADI. The CDR3 totals 14 residues. The CDR3 coding sequence is TGCGCCACTTGGGCCGGGGAGGGACAAGAGACCCAGTACTTC. As protein: CATWAGEGQETQYF.

The rearrangement joins TRBV24-1 to TRBJ1-5; D is undetermined. V was cut by 2 bases and J by 3 bases, with 16 bases left in between. The CDR3 is made up of 17 amino acids. CDR1 is KGHDR, CDR2 SFDVKD, per germline. This CDR3 is CATSDWVGRINNQPQHF. The CDR3, as DNA: TGTGCCACCAGTGATTGGGTGGGGAGAATTAACAATCAGCCCCAGCATTTT.

V gene TRBV3-1 combines with J gene TRBJ2-3; D not certain. The V gene lost 1 base and the J gene lost 2 bases, with 10 bases spanning the gap. The CDR3 contains 15 residues. CDR1 and CDR2 (germline): LGHDT, YNNKEL (reference sequence). The CDR3 is CASSQGYGPTDTQYF. In DNA, the CDR3 is TGTGCCAGCAGCCAAGGATATGGCCCCACAGATACGCAGTATTTT.

The CDR3 sequence: CASSSGTSGIYEQYF. In DNA, the CDR3 is TGCGCCAGCAGCTCCGGGACTAGCGGGATCTACGAGCAGTACTTC. This chain uses TRBV5-1 with TRBJ2-7, with 13 bases that match TRBD2. CDR3 size: 15 residues. V was pared by 3 bases and J by 3 bases, with 3 bases of the junction left unmatched. CDR1 is SGHRS, CDR2 YFSETQ, per germline.

At least ten counts were recorded for this clonotype. The chain employs TRBV5-5 and TRBJ2-7; D unclear. With 0 bases removed from V and 1 base from J, the gap between germline ends came to 11 bases. Per the germline V gene, CDR1 is SGHKS and CDR2 is YYEKEE (reference sequence). The CDR3 consists of 15 residues. This chain's CDR3 is CASSLGLPESYEQYF. CDR3 nucleotides: TGTGCCAGCAGCTTGGGGCTCCCCGAGTCCTACGAGCAGTACTTC.

This CDR3 is CASSQSDRVKHYNEQFF. In DNA, the CDR3 is TGCGCCAGCAGTCAATCGGACAGGGTAAAACATTACAATGAGCAGTTCTTC. J is TRBJ2-1 and V is TRBV23-1; 8 nucleotides match TRBD1. TRBV23-1 is an ORF; its function is uncertain. This CDR3 has 17 residues. Trimming took 0 bases from V and 4 from J; bases not matched to a gene: 8.

The rearrangement links TRBV27 to TRBJ1-2; 8 bases match TRBD1. Germline-derived CDR1 and CDR2 are MNHEY and SMNVEV (reference sequence). CDR3 length: 15 amino acids. V gave up 2 bases and J gave up 4 bases; unmatched junction bases: 6. CDR3 sequence (DNA): TGTGCCAGCAGTTTAATATCAGGGGGCGGCTATGGCTACACCTTC. It translates to CASSLISGGGYGYTF.

For this clonotype: Its ends do not fully match the called genes, so a read error is possible. In DNA, the CDR3 is TGTGCAAGCAGCTTAGTATCTAGCCGGGAGACCCAGTACTTC. It yields the protein CASSLVSSRETQYF. The gene calls are TRBV7-8 and TRBJ2-5; tentative D call: TRBD2 (5 bases). This CDR3 contains 14 residues. Germline V CDR1 and CDR2: SGHVS, FQNEAQ. The full variable domain, its missing parts supplied by reference TRBV7-8 and TRBJ2-5, is GAGVSQSPRYKVAKRGQDVALRCDPISGHVSLFWYQQALGQGPEFLTYFQNEAQLDKSGLPSDRFFAERPEGSVSTLKIQRTQQEDSAVYLCASSLVSSRETQYFGPGTRLLVL.

This clonotype showed up just a few times. The chain joins TRBV6-4 to TRBJ2-1; 7 positions agree with TRBD2. CDR3 size: 15 residues. CDR1 and CDR2 from the germline V gene are MRHNA and SNTAGT. Trimming removed 0 bases from V and 7 bases from J; junction bases left unmatched: 6. In DNA, the CDR3 is TGTGCCAGCAGTGACTCGGCGGTCGGGGGGAATGAGCAGTTCTTC. As protein: CASSDSAVGGNEQFF.

This clonotype was seen more than once but under ten times. V and J are TRBV13 and TRBJ2-2; a possible D gene is TRBD2 (6 bases). From germline, CDR1 is PRHDT and CDR2 FYEKMQ (reference sequence). The CDR3 covers 15 residues. V was shortened by 3 bases and J by 2 bases, with 10 bases between the two germline ends. This chain's CDR3 is CASSLGLRNTGELFF. In DNA form, the CDR3 reads TGTGCCAGCAGCTTGGGACTTCGAAACACCGGGGAGCTGTTTTTT.